A selection of T cell receptor beta chains follows, all from one sample in a study of T cells in Graves' hyperthyroidism and ophthalmopathy. In TCRdb, the multiplex PCR reads were re-called with MiXCR into one record per CDR3 protein. The table includes just under 750,000 distinct CDR3 sequences, roughly a third detected once. Material: blood. The receptors originated from a woman between 40 and 55 years old with Graves' hyperthyroidism. The CDR3 runs from the conserved cysteine through the conserved F or W. Each record gives: D gene, V gene, clone size, J gene, CDR3 protein, CDR3 DNA. D genes are given only for firm matches. Not every row has a clone size; where given, it reads once, few, many or a size class.

d_call: .; v_call: TRBV7-7; clone_size: many; j_call: TRBJ2-7; cdr3_aa: CASSLSETYEQYF; cdr3_nt: TGTGCTAGCAGCTTGTCGGAGACCTACGAGCAGTACTTC
d_call: .; v_call: TRBV2; clone_size: many; j_call: TRBJ1-5; cdr3_aa: CASAQGTGGNQPQHF; cdr3_nt: TGTGCCAGCGCTCAGGGAACCGGGGGCAATCAGCCCCAGCATTTT
d_call: .; v_call: TRBV14; clone_size: .; j_call: TRBJ2-7; cdr3_aa: CASSPKGWTYEQYF; cdr3_nt: TGTGCCAGCAGCCCTAAGGGGTGGACCTACGAGCAGTACTTC
d_call: TRBD1; v_call: TRBV9; clone_size: many; j_call: TRBJ1-1; cdr3_aa: CASSAKGGQGPEAFF; cdr3_nt: TGTGCCAGCAGCGCGAAGGGGGGACAGGGTCCTGAAGCTTTCTTT
d_call: .; v_call: TRBV11-2; clone_size: .; j_call: TRBJ1-2; cdr3_aa: CASSSEGRDGYTF; cdr3_nt: TGTGCCAGCAGTTCGGAAGGACGGGATGGCTACACCTTC
d_call: TRBD2; v_call: TRBV6-5; clone_size: .; j_call: TRBJ2-7; cdr3_aa: CASSYTSGSSYEQYF; cdr3_nt: TGTGCCAGCAGCTACACCAGCGGGAGCTCCTACGAGCAGTACTTC
d_call: .; v_call: TRBV7-2; clone_size: few; j_call: TRBJ1-1; cdr3_aa: CASSQRGGRTEAFF; cdr3_nt: TGTGCCAGCAGCCAAAGGGGGGGCCGCACTGAAGCTTTCTTT
d_call: .; v_call: TRBV18; clone_size: .; j_call: TRBJ1-2; cdr3_aa: CASSQDRQTYYGYTF; cdr3_nt: TGTGCCAGCTCACAGGACAGACAAACCTACTATGGCTACACCTTC
d_call: TRBD1; v_call: TRBV6-6; clone_size: many; j_call: TRBJ2-5; cdr3_aa: CASSYSLAGGKETQYF; cdr3_nt: TGTGCCAGCAGTTACTCTTTGGCAGGGGGTAAAGAGACCCAGTACTTC
d_call: .; v_call: TRBV11-3; clone_size: .; j_call: TRBJ1-1; cdr3_aa: CATGDGGSMNTEAFF; cdr3_nt: TGTGCCACCGGGGACGGCGGATCTATGAACACTGAAGCTTTCTTT
d_call: TRBD2; v_call: TRBV4-3; clone_size: .; j_call: TRBJ2-7; cdr3_aa: CASSPIAGEGYEQYF; cdr3_nt: TGCGCCAGCAGCCCGATAGCGGGAGAGGGATACGAGCAGTACTTC
d_call: TRBD1; v_call: TRBV12-3/TRBV12-4; clone_size: .; j_call: TRBJ1-2; cdr3_aa: CASRQGQESNYGYTF; cdr3_nt: TGTGCCAGCAGACAAGGACAGGAGTCTAACTATGGCTACACCTTC
d_call: .; v_call: TRBV29-1; clone_size: .; j_call: TRBJ1-2; cdr3_aa: CSYSGREASGYTF; cdr3_nt: TGCAGTTACTCGGGCAGGGAGGCCTCTGGCTACACCTTC
d_call: .; v_call: TRBV7-2; clone_size: few; j_call: TRBJ1-5; cdr3_aa: CASSLSPAGIRGQPQHF; cdr3_nt: TGTGCCAGCAGCTTGTCCCCAGCGGGTATCCGCGGTCAGCCCCAGCATTTT
d_call: .; v_call: TRBV7-2; clone_size: .; j_call: TRBJ2-7; cdr3_aa: CASSSQGLRDEQYF; cdr3_nt: TGTGCCAGCAGCTCCCAGGGGTTAAGGGACGAGCAGTACTTC
d_call: .; v_call: TRBV5-8; clone_size: many; j_call: TRBJ1-2; cdr3_aa: CASSPLGSYGYTF; cdr3_nt: TGTGCCAGCAGCCCCCTCGGTTCCTATGGCTACACCTTC
d_call: .; v_call: TRBV9; clone_size: .; j_call: TRBJ2-7; cdr3_aa: CASSPRSVETSEQYF; cdr3_nt: TGTGCCAGCTCACCAAGGTCGGTGGAGACTTCCGAGCAGTACTTC
d_call: .; v_call: TRBV7-9; clone_size: .; j_call: TRBJ1-3; cdr3_aa: CASSLSPGTGRNTIYF; cdr3_nt: TGTGCCAGCAGCTTGTCCCCAGGGACTGGTAGAAACACCATATATTTT
d_call: TRBD1; v_call: TRBV2; clone_size: .; j_call: TRBJ1-2; cdr3_aa: CASSDTWGSDRAHGYTF; cdr3_nt: TGTGCCAGCAGTGACACCTGGGGATCTGACAGGGCCCATGGCTACACCTTC
d_call: TRBD1; v_call: TRBV10-2; clone_size: .; j_call: TRBJ1-2; cdr3_aa: CAISEGQTLGDGYTF; cdr3_nt: TGTGCCATCAGTGAGGGACAGACTCTGGGGGACGGCTACACCTTC
d_call: .; v_call: TRBV7-2; clone_size: few; j_call: TRBJ1-1; cdr3_aa: CASSLESGKEAFF; cdr3_nt: TGTGCCAGCAGCCTAGAGTCAGGGAAGGAAGCTTTCTTT
d_call: .; v_call: TRBV29-1; clone_size: many; j_call: TRBJ1-6; cdr3_aa: CSARATVNSPLHF; cdr3_nt: TGCAGCGCTCGAGCAACTGTTAATTCACCCCTCCACTTT
d_call: TRBD1; v_call: TRBV25-1; clone_size: .; j_call: TRBJ1-2; cdr3_aa: CASSDTGEGGYTF; cdr3_nt: TGTGCCAGCAGTGACACAGGGGAAGGTGGCTACACCTTC
d_call: .; v_call: TRBV6-5; clone_size: many; j_call: TRBJ1-6; cdr3_aa: CASSAGTSGTSPLHF; cdr3_nt: TGTGCCAGCAGTGCCGGGACCTCGGGAACTTCACCCCTCCACTTT
d_call: .; v_call: TRBV25-1; clone_size: .; j_call: TRBJ1-6; cdr3_aa: CASRVDRRSYNSPLHF; cdr3_nt: TGTGCCAGCAGAGTGGACAGACGCTCCTATAATTCACCCCTCCACTTT
d_call: TRBD2; v_call: TRBV20-1; clone_size: .; j_call: TRBJ2-5; cdr3_aa: CSAMGLAGGKETQYF; cdr3_nt: TGCAGTGCTATGGGGCTAGCGGGGGGAAAAGAGACCCAGTACTTC
d_call: .; v_call: TRBV7-2; clone_size: .; j_call: TRBJ2-7; cdr3_aa: CASSPVESTYEQYF; cdr3_nt: TGTGCCAGCAGCCCCGTCGAATCTACCTACGAGCAGTACTTC
d_call: .; v_call: TRBV11-2; clone_size: many; j_call: TRBJ1-2; cdr3_aa: CASSSPRGRIYGYTF; cdr3_nt: TGTGCCAGCAGCTCGCCACGAGGACGGATCTATGGCTACACCTTC
d_call: TRBD2; v_call: TRBV3-1; clone_size: few; j_call: TRBJ2-2; cdr3_aa: CASSPRTSGEDGELFF; cdr3_nt: TGTGCCAGCAGCCCCCGGACTAGCGGGGAAGACGGGGAGCTGTTTTTT
d_call: TRBD1; v_call: TRBV7-3; clone_size: few; j_call: TRBJ2-6; cdr3_aa: CASRPPQGALGANVLTF; cdr3_nt: TGTGCCAGCAGACCTCCACAGGGGGCCCTTGGGGCCAACGTCCTGACTTTC
d_call: .; v_call: TRBV2; clone_size: .; j_call: TRBJ1-5; cdr3_aa: CASSYDKGLYHVGRPQHF; cdr3_nt: TGTGCCAGCAGTTACGATAAGGGCCTTTATCACGTTGGGAGGCCCCAGCATTTT
d_call: .; v_call: TRBV15; clone_size: many; j_call: TRBJ2-2; cdr3_aa: CATSSHRQTGELFF; cdr3_nt: TGTGCCACCAGCTCCCACCGACAGACCGGGGAGCTGTTTTTT
d_call: TRBD1; v_call: TRBV7-9; clone_size: many; j_call: TRBJ1-2; cdr3_aa: CASSLRPGQGSGYTF; cdr3_nt: TGTGCCAGCAGCTTAAGACCGGGACAGGGATCTGGCTACACCTTC
d_call: .; v_call: TRBV30; clone_size: few; j_call: TRBJ1-5; cdr3_aa: CAWSPGHGQPQHF; cdr3_nt: TGTGCCTGGAGCCCAGGGCACGGTCAGCCCCAGCATTTT
d_call: .; v_call: TRBV10-3; clone_size: .; j_call: TRBJ2-7; cdr3_aa: CAITDRTGESEQYF; cdr3_nt: TGTGCCATTACTGATCGGACCGGGGAGAGCGAGCAGTACTTC
d_call: TRBD2; v_call: TRBV7-2; clone_size: .; j_call: TRBJ2-7; cdr3_aa: CASSQGPGGASEQYF; cdr3_nt: TGTGCCAGCAGCCAAGGCCCCGGGGGGGCTTCCGAGCAGTACTTC
d_call: .; v_call: TRBV5-1; clone_size: few; j_call: TRBJ2-7; cdr3_aa: CASSSGPGPPAYEQYF; cdr3_nt: TGCGCCAGCAGCTCCGGTCCGGGACCTCCCGCCTACGAGCAGTACTTC
d_call: TRBD1; v_call: TRBV7-2; clone_size: many; j_call: TRBJ1-4; cdr3_aa: CASSLDGTGEVEKLFF; cdr3_nt: TGTGCCAGCAGCTTAGATGGGACAGGGGAGGTCGAAAAACTGTTTTTT
d_call: .; v_call: TRBV15; clone_size: once; j_call: TRBJ2-1; cdr3_aa: CATRNPSGGSYNEQFF; cdr3_nt: TGTGCCACCAGAAACCCCTCAGGTGGCTCCTACAATGAGCAGTTCTTC
d_call: .; v_call: TRBV7-9; clone_size: few; j_call: TRBJ1-3; cdr3_aa: CASSQDGGLLTGNTIYF; cdr3_nt: TGCGCCAGCAGCCAAGACGGGGGACTTCTGACTGGAAACACCATATATTTT
d_call: .; v_call: TRBV7-2; clone_size: many; j_call: TRBJ1-1; cdr3_aa: CASSFSPGATEAFF; cdr3_nt: TGTGCCAGCAGCTTCTCCCCTGGTGCGACTGAAGCTTTCTTT
d_call: .; v_call: TRBV10-3; clone_size: few; j_call: TRBJ2-1; cdr3_aa: CAISELGLVRNEQFF; cdr3_nt: TGTGCCATCAGTGAGTTGGGGCTAGTAAGAAATGAGCAGTTCTTC
d_call: .; v_call: TRBV5-5; clone_size: .; j_call: TRBJ1-3; cdr3_aa: CASSFRVGESSGNTIYF; cdr3_nt: TGTGCCAGCAGCTTTCGTGTAGGGGAGAGCTCTGGAAACACCATATATTTT
d_call: TRBD1; v_call: TRBV29-1; clone_size: many; j_call: TRBJ1-2; cdr3_aa: CSVEGDRVYGYTF; cdr3_nt: TGCAGCGTTGAAGGGGACAGGGTCTATGGCTACACCTTC
d_call: .; v_call: TRBV12-3/TRBV12-4; clone_size: few; j_call: TRBJ1-1; cdr3_aa: CASSRRQTNTEAFF; cdr3_nt: TGTGCCAGCAGCCGCAGACAGACGAACACTGAAGCTTTCTTT
d_call: .; v_call: TRBV20-1; clone_size: many; j_call: TRBJ2-5; cdr3_aa: CSAESGLQGVETQYF; cdr3_nt: TGCAGTGCAGAGTCCGGACTCCAGGGAGTGGAGACCCAGTACTTC
d_call: TRBD1; v_call: TRBV7-2; clone_size: many; j_call: TRBJ2-5; cdr3_aa: CASSSGQGAQETQYF; cdr3_nt: TGTGCCAGCAGCTCGGGACAGGGGGCCCAAGAGACCCAGTACTTC
d_call: .; v_call: TRBV19; clone_size: .; j_call: TRBJ2-7; cdr3_aa: CASSWGTEGYEQYF; cdr3_nt: TGTGCCAGTAGTTGGGGGACGGAAGGCTACGAGCAGTACTTC
d_call: .; v_call: TRBV19; clone_size: .; j_call: TRBJ2-5; cdr3_aa: CVSSIRGTQETQHF; cdr3_nt: TGTGTCAGTAGTATTCGGGGAACACAAGAGACCCAGCACTTC
d_call: .; v_call: TRBV20-1; clone_size: few; j_call: TRBJ2-5; cdr3_aa: CSARLQSNIKETQYF; cdr3_nt: TGCAGTGCTAGACTCCAGAGTAATATCAAAGAGACCCAGTACTTC
d_call: TRBD1; v_call: TRBV6-5; clone_size: .; j_call: TRBJ1-2; cdr3_aa: CAISYRGGFDYGYTF; cdr3_nt: TGTGCCATCAGTTACAGGGGAGGGTTTGATTATGGCTACACCTTC
d_call: .; v_call: TRBV7-2; clone_size: many; j_call: TRBJ2-7; cdr3_aa: CASSFTRAEEQYF; cdr3_nt: TGTGCCAGCAGCTTCACGAGGGCGGAAGAGCAGTACTTC
d_call: .; v_call: TRBV10-3; clone_size: few; j_call: TRBJ1-1; cdr3_aa: CASSSLVGEHGNTEAFF; cdr3_nt: TGTGCCAGCAGTTCTCTGGTAGGGGAACATGGGAACACTGAAGCTTTCTTT
d_call: .; v_call: TRBV12-3/TRBV12-4; clone_size: many; j_call: TRBJ2-7; cdr3_aa: CASSLGVGEQYF; cdr3_nt: TGTGCCAGCAGTTTGGGCGTTGGGGAGCAGTACTTC
d_call: .; v_call: TRBV20-1; clone_size: many; j_call: TRBJ1-2; cdr3_aa: CSVAQDGSNYGYTF; cdr3_nt: TGCAGTGTCGCTCAGGACGGTTCTAACTATGGCTACACCTTC